These T cell receptor beta chains were read from a single sample in a study of CD8+CD57+ T cells in acquired aplastic anemia. TCRdb re-called the reads through MiXCR, storing one row per CDR3 protein. The sample records about 190,000 distinct CDR3 sequences, roughly half being singletons. Sequenced input: sorted CD4+, CD8+, or CD8+CD57+ T cells (not recorded which) from PBMCs. The receptors derive from a human donor in good health, serving as a control. Each CDR3 is given with its conserved first and last residue. Each record gives: CDR3 length, D gene, V gene, clone size, J gene, CDR3 protein, CDR3 DNA. A D gene is named only where the DNA matches it firmly. Clone sizes are given selectively: once, few, many, or a class where the clone is expanded.

15	-	TRBV7-8	-	TRBJ1-1	CASSLNRGAGTEAFF	TGTGCCAGCAGCTTAAATCGGGGAGCGGGCACTGAAGCTTTCTTT
14	-	TRBV7-9	once	TRBJ1-2	CASSPRTVIYGYTF	TGTGCCAGCAGCCCTCGGACTGTCATCTATGGCTACACCTTC
18	TRBD1	TRBV12-3/TRBV12-4	many	TRBJ1-1	CASSLYSRGRIKNTEAFF	TGTGCCAGCAGTTTATATTCCAGGGGGCGGATAAAAAACACTGAAGCTTTCTTT
13	TRBD1	TRBV30	-	TRBJ1-1	CALNRDRDTEAFF	TGTGCCCTAAACCGGGACAGGGACACTGAAGCTTTCTTT
16	TRBD2	TRBV25-1	-	TRBJ2-3	CASSESSSGGTDTQYF	TGTGCCAGCAGTGAATCCTCAAGCGGGGGCACAGATACGCAGTATTTT
19	-	TRBV5-1	many	TRBJ2-2	CASSRRAPGDSPNTGELFF	TGCGCCAGCAGCCGCCGGGCCCCTGGCGACTCTCCGAACACCGGGGAGCTGTTTTTT
13	-	TRBV15	-	TRBJ2-7	CATSRGAAYEQYF	TGTGCCACCAGCAGGGGGGCAGCCTACGAGCAGTACTTC
15	TRBD1	TRBV20-1	-	TRBJ2-1	CSAETGTGVGNEQFF	TGCAGTGCCGAGACCGGGACAGGGGTTGGCAATGAGCAGTTCTTC
15	-	TRBV7-6	-	TRBJ2-3	CASSLSSYEGDTQYF	TGTGCCAGCAGCTTATCGTCGTACGAGGGAGATACGCAGTATTTT
15	TRBD1	TRBV2	-	TRBJ1-6	CASSSRGPGRSPLHF	TGTGCCAGCAGCTCCAGGGGGCCCGGTCGATCACCCCTCCACTTT
15	-	TRBV7-8	-	TRBJ1-1	CASSPPGPEGTEAFF	TGTGCCAGCAGCCCTCCGGGACCCGAGGGCACTGAAGCTTTCTTT